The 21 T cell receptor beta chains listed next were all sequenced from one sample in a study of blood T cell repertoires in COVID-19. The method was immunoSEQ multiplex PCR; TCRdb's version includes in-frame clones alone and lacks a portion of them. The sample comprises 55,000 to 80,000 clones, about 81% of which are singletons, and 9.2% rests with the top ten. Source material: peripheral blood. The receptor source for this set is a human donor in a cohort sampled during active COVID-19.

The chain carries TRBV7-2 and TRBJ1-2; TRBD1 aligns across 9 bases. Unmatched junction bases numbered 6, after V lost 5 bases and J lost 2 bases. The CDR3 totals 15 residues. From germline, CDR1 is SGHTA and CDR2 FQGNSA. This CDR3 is CASSPDRGKNYGYTF. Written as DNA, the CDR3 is TGTGCCAGCAGCCCGGACAGGGGAAAAAACTATGGCTACACCTTC. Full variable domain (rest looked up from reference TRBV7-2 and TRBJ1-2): GAGVSQSPSNKVTEKGKDVELRCDPISGHTALYWYRQSLGQGLEFLIYFQGNSAPDKSGLPSDRFSAERTGGSVSTLTIQRTQQEDSAVYLCASSPDRGKNYGYTFGSGTRLTVV.

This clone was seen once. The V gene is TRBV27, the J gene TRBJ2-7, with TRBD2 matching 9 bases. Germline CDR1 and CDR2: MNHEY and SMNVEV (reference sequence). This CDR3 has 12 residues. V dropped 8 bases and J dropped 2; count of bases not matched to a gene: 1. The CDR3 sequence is CASAGGPYEQYF. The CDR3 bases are TGTGCCAGCGCGGGGGGGCCCTACGAGCAGTACTTC.

CDR3 DNA sequence: TGTGCCAGCAGCTTTGGGGAGCGGGAGGGAGAAGAGAATGAGCAGTTCTTC. This encodes CASSFGEREGEENEQFF. The V and J genes are TRBV12-1 and TRBJ2-1; TRBD2, as called in the table, went unchecked against the DNA. TRBV12-1 is marked as a pseudogene. CDR3 size: 17 residues.

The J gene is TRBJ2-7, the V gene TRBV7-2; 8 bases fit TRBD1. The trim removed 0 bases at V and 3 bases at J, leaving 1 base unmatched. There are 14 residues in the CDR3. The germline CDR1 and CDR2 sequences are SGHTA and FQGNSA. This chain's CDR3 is CASSLAGTGYEQYF. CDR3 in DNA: TGTGCCAGCAGCTTAGCCGGGACAGGCTACGAGCAGTACTTC. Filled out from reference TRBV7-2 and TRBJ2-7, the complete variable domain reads GAGVSQSPSNKVTEKGKDVELRCDPISGHTALYWYRQSLGQGLEFLIYFQGNSAPDKSGLPSDRFSAERTGGSVSTLTIQRTQQEDSAVYLCASSLAGTGYEQYFGPGTRLTVT.

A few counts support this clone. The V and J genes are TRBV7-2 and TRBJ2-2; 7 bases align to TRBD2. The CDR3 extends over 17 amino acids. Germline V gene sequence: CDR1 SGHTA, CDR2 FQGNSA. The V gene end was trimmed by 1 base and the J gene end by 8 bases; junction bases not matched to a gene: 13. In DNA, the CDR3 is TGTGCCAGCAGCTTAGGTCGTCTAGCGGCCCTGAAGGGGGAGCTGTTTTTT. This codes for CASSLGRLAALKGELFF.

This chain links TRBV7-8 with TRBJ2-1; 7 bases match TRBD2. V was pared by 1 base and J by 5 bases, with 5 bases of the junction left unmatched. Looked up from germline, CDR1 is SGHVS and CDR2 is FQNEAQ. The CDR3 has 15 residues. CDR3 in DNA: TGTGCCAGCAGCTTAGGTGCTAGCGGTGACAATGAGCAGTTCTTC. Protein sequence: CASSLGASGDNEQFF.

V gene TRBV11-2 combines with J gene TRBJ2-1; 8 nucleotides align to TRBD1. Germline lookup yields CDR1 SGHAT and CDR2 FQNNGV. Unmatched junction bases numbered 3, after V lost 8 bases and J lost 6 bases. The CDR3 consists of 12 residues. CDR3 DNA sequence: TGTGCCAGCGGGACAGGTGTCAATGAGCAGTTCTTC. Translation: CASGTGVNEQFF.

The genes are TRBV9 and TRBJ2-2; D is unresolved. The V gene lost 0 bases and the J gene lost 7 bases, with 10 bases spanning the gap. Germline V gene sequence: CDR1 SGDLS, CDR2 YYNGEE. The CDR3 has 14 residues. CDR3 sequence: CASSVELAGGELFF. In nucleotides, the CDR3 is TGTGCCAGCAGCGTAGAATTAGCCGGCGGGGAGCTGTTTTTT.

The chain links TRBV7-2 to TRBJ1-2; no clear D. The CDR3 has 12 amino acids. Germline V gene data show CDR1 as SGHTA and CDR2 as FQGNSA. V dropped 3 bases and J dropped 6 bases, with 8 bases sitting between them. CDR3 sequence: CASSFRYDGYTF. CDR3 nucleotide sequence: TGTGCCAGCAGCTTCCGGTACGATGGCTACACCTTC.

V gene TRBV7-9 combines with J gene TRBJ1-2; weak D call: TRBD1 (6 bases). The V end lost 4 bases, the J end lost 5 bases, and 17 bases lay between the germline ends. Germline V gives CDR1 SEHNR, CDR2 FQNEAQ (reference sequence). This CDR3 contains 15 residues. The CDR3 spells CASSSLGQQAYGYTF. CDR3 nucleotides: TGTGCCAGCAGCTCGCTAGGACAGCAAGCATATGGCTACACCTTC.

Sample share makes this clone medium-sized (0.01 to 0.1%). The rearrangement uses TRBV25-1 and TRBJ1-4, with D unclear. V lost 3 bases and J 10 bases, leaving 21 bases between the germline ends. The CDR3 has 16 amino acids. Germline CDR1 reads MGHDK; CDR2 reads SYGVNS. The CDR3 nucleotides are TGTGCCAGCAGTGACCCGACCCGAGGAGCCCAAGGAAAACTGTTTTTT. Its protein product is CASSDPTRGAQGKLFF.

CDR3 protein: CASSFQGEDTGELFF. DNA of the CDR3: TGCGCCAGCAGCTTCCAGGGGGAGGACACCGGGGAGCTGTTTTTT. The V and J genes are TRBV5-1 and TRBJ2-2; D is possibly TRBD1 (7 bases). Trimming cost V 2 bases and J 3 bases, with 11 bases left between them. Per the germline V gene, CDR1 is SGHRS and CDR2 is YFSETQ. The CDR3 loop spans 15 amino acids.

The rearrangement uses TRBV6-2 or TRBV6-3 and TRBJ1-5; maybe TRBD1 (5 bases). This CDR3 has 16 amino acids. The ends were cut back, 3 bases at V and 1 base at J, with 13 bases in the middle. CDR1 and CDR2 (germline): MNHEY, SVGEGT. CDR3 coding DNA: TGTGCCAGCAGTTATGAAGGGGCCGGGAGCAATCAGCCCCAGCATTTT. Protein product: CASSYEGAGSNQPQHF.

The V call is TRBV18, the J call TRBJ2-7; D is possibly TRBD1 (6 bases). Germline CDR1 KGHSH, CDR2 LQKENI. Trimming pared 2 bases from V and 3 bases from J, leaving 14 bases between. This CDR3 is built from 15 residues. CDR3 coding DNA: TGTGCCAGCTCACCATCGGACAGTACTAGCTACGAGCAGTACTTC. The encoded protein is CASSPSDSTSYEQYF.

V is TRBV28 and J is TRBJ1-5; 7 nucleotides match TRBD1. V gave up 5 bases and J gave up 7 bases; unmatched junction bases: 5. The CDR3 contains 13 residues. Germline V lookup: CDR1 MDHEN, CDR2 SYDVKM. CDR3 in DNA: TGTGCCAGCAGTACGACAGGGCCCCAGCCCCAGCATTTT. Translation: CASSTTGPQPQHF.

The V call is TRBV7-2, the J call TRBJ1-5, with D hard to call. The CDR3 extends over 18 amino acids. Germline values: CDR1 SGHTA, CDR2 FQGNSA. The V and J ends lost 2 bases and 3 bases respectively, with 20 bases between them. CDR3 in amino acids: CASSLIEVNPQINQPQHF. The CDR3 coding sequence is TGTGCCAGCAGCTTAATCGAAGTCAATCCACAGATCAATCAGCCCCAGCATTTT.

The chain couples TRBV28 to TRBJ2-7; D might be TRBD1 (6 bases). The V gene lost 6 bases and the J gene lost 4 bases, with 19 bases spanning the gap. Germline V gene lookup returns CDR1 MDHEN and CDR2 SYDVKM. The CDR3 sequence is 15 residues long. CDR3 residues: CASSPRVGAGYEQYF. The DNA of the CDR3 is TGTGCCAGCAGCCCCCGAGTGGGGGCAGGGTACGAGCAGTACTTC.

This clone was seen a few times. The CDR3: CASSQGGQGSDTQYF. CDR3 coding DNA: TGTGCCAGCAGCCAAGGGGGACAGGGTTCAGATACGCAGTATTTT. The chain combines TRBV3-1 (or the pseudogene TRBV3-2) with TRBJ2-3; TRBD1 matches at 9 bases. Trimming took 1 base from V and 4 from J; bases not matched to a gene: 3. This CDR3 has 15 residues. CDR1 is LGHDT, CDR2 YNNKEL, per germline (reference sequence).

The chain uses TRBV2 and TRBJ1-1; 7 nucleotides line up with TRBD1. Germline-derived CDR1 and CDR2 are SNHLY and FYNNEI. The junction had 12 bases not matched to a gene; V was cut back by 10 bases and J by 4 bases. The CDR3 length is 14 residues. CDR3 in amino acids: CATYRQGDGTEAFF. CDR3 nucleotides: TGTGCCACCTACCGTCAGGGGGATGGCACTGAAGCTTTCTTT.

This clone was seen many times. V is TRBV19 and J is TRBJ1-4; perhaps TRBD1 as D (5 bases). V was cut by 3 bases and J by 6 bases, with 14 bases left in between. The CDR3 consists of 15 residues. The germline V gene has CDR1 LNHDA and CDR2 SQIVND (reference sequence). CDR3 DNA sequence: TGTGCCAGTAGTATTCCCCGTGGAGGGGATGAAAAACTGTTTTTT. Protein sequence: CASSIPRGGDEKLFF.

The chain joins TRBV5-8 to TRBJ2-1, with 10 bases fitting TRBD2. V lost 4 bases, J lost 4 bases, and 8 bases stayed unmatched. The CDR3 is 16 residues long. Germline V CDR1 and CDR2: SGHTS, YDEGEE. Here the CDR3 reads CASSLLTSGTYNEQFF. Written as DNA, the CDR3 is TGTGCCAGCAGCCTTCTAACTAGCGGGACATACAATGAGCAGTTCTTC.